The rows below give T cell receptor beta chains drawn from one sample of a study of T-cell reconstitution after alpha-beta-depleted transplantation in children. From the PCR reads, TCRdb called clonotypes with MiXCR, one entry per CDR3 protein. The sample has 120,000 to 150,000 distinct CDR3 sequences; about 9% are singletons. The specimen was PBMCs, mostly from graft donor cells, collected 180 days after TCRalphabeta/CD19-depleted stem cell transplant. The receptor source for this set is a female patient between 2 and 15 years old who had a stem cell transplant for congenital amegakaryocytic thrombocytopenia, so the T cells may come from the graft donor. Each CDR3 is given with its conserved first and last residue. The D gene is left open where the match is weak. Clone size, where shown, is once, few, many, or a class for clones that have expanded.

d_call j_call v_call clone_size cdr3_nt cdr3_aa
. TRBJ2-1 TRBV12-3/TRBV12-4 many TGTGCCAGCAGTTTATACCATGAGCAGTTCTTC CASSLYHEQFF
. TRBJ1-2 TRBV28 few TGTGCCAGCGCCCGACCGGGGGGGTGGGGTGTAGATGGCTACACCTTC CASARPGGWGVDGYTF
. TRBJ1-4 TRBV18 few TGTGCCAGCTCACGATTTACAGGTCTCGCAACTAATGAAAAACTGTTTTTT CASSRFTGLATNEKLFF
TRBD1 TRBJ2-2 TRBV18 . TGTGCCAGCTCACGCAGGGGACAGCCGGGGACCGGGGAGCTGTTTTTT CASSRRGQPGTGELFF
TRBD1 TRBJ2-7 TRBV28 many TGTGCCAGCAGTTGGACACAGGGGAGATACGAGCAGTACTTC CASSWTQGRYEQYF
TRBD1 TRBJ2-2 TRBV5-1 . TGCGCCAGCAGCTGGAGTGGGACAGCTAACACCGGGGAGCTGTTTTTT CASSWSGTANTGELFF
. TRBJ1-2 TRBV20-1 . TGCAGTGCTAGAGGACAGATGAACTATGGCTACACCTTC CSARGQMNYGYTF
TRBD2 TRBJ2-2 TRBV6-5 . TGTGCCAGCAGTTTAGCGGGGATTACGAACACCGGGGAGCTGTTTTTT CASSLAGITNTGELFF
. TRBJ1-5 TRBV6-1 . TGTGCCAGCAGTGAAGCGGAAACACAACAGCCCCAGCATTTT CASSEAETQQPQHF
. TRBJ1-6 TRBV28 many TGTGCCAGCAGTCATTACCCTGCTCCTGGTTCACCCCTCCACTTT CASSHYPAPGSPLHF
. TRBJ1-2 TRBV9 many TGTGCCAGCAGCGTAGGGACTCTCGCTAACTATGGCTACACCTTC CASSVGTLANYGYTF
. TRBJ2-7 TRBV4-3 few TGCGCCAGCAGCCAAGTGCCAGTAGCAGTGAAGGGCACCTACGAGCAGTACTTC CASSQVPVAVKGTYEQYF
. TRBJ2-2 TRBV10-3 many TGTGCCACCACGGGACATTCGAACACCGGGGAGCTGTTTTTT CATTGHSNTGELFF
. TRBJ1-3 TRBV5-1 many TGCGCCAGCAGCTTGGACGGTTACTCTGGAAACACCATATATTTT CASSLDGYSGNTIYF
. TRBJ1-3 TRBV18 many TGTGCCAGCTCACCAGGGACGGGATATTCTGGAAACACCATATATTTT CASSPGTGYSGNTIYF
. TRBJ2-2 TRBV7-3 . TGTGCCAGCAGCTGGGGCCCGGTAGCGAACACCGGGGAGCTGTTTTTT CASSWGPVANTGELFF
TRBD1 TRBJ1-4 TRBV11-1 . TGTGCCAGCAGACCACCACCGGGACAGGGGACAACTAATGAAAAACTGTTTTTT CASRPPPGQGTTNEKLFF
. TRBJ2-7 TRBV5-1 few TGCGCCAGCAGCCCCCGGAAAAACCGGGACGGTCTCTTTTACGAGCAGTACTTC CASSPRKNRDGLFYEQYF
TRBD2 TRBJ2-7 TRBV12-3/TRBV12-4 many TGTGCCAGCAGTTTAGCCGGGACTAGCAGCCACGAGCAGTACTTC CASSLAGTSSHEQYF
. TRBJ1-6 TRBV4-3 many TGCGCCAGTTCTCAGGGGTTCTCCTATAATTCACCCCTCCACTTT CASSQGFSYNSPLHF
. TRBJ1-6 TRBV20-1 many TGCAGTGCTAGATTTTCTAGTCGAGGGTTGGGGTCACCCCTCCACTTT CSARFSSRGLGSPLHF
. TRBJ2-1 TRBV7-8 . TGTGCCAGCAGCTTAGTCCCTACAGGGGAGCAGTTCTTC CASSLVPTGEQFF
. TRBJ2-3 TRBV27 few TGTGCCAGCAGTTGGTCGGGGATAACGGGGGATACGCAGTATTTT CASSWSGITGDTQYF
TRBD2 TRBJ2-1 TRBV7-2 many TGTGCCAGCGGGACTAGGGGGGTCGGGGAGCAGTTCTTC CASGTRGVGEQFF
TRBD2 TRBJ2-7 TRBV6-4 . TGTGCCAGCACCGGTCTGACTAGCAGCTACGAGCAGTACTTC CASTGLTSSYEQYF
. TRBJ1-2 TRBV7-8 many TGTGCCAGCAGCTTCCAACGCCGTGATGGCTACACCTTC CASSFQRRDGYTF
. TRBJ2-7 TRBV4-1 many TGCGCCAGCAGCCCCCCCGGAGAAGGGTTCTACGAGCAGTACTTC CASSPPGEGFYEQYF
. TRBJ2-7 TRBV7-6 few TGTGCCAGCAGCGCTCCCAGCTCCTACGAGCAGTACTTC CASSAPSSYEQYF
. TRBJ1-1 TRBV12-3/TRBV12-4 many TGTGCCAAAAGGAAGGCTTTCTTT CAKRKAFF
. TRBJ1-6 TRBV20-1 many TGCAGTGCTAGCGATCTTGGGCATAATTCACCCCTCCACTTT CSASDLGHNSPLHF
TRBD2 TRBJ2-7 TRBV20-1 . TGCAGTGCTAGAGTGTGGGGGGGGTCATCTTACGAGCAGTACTTC CSARVWGGSSYEQYF
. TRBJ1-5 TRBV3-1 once TGTGCCAGCAGCCGGTACGACATGTGGGGCAATCAGCCCCAGCATTTT CASSRYDMWGNQPQHF
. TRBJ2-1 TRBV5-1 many TGCGCCAGCAGCTTGGATACATTTAGAGAGAATGAGCAGTTCTTC CASSLDTFRENEQFF
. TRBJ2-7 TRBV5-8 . TGTGCCAGCAGCTTGGTACAGGGTTACGAGCAGTACTTC CASSLVQGYEQYF
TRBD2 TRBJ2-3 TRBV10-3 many TGTGCCATCAGTTACCCGGGACTAGCGGGAAGAGCTAGCACAGATACGCAGTATTTT CAISYPGLAGRASTDTQYF
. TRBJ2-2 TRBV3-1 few TGTGCCAGCAGCCAAGATTTCCTGGCAACCGGGGAGCTGTTTTTT CASSQDFLATGELFF
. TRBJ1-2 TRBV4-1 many TGCGCCAGCAGCCAAGTACCGGTTGACTATGGCTACACCTTC CASSQVPVDYGYTF
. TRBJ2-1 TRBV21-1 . TGTGCCAGCAGCAAACCGATGACAGGGGTCCCCTACAATGAGCAGTTCTTC CASSKPMTGVPYNEQFF
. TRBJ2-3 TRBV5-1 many TGCGCCAGCAGAACAGCGCCTTACACAGATACGCAGTATTTT CASRTAPYTDTQYF
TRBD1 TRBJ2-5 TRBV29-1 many TGCAGCGTTGAGACAGGGGACGAGACCCAGTACTTC CSVETGDETQYF
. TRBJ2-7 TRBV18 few TGTGCCAGCTCACCAGTCGAGCTCGGCGAGCAGTACTTC CASSPVELGEQYF